This T cell receptor beta chain comes out of a study of lymphopenia after photon versus proton radiotherapy. The CDR3 contains 15 residues. Germline V gene data show CDR1 as MNHEY and CDR2 as SMNVEV (reference sequence). Study results and caveats: In patients who died, overall survival fell as post-nadir TCR diversity dropped more. Relative stability marked proton patients; photon patients lost diversity and naive cells.

Comment on this clone: Its antigen is not known.

Profiling relied on immunoSEQ multiplex PCR, and the TCRdb table lists in-frame clones only, not all of them. The table has over 10,000 clones, about 88% seen once. The sequencing here drew on peripheral blood, taken from a patient treated with photon-based radiotherapy. The source is a man aged 55-75 years with pancreatic cancer. This chain links TRBV27 with TRBJ2-5; possible D gene TRBD2, 6 bases. Judging by the DNA end, TRBJ2-7 fits better; the J call may be wrong. In DNA form, the CDR3 reads TGTGCCAGCAGTTTTCTCGGCGGGGAGGCCCACGAGCAGTACTTC. This translates into CASSFLGGEAHEQYF.